What follows are 17 T cell receptor beta chains derived from one specimen sequenced in a study of response to subunit inactivated influenza vaccine. TCRdb re-called the RT-PCR reads through MiXCR, storing one row per CDR3 protein. The data show a few hundred thousand distinct CDR3 sequences, with 14% seen just once and over 8.5% held by the top ten. The sample consisted of PBMCs from blood, taken roughly 12 days after vaccination. Every receptor here comes from a man between 50 and 59 years old who received an inactivated influenza vaccine.

The chain joins TRBV7-2 to TRBJ1-6; TRBD1 matches 9 bases. The CDR3 extends over 15 amino acids. V trimming: 5 bases; J trimming: 9 bases; junction bases outside the gene matches: 8. Germline CDR1 and CDR2: SGHTA and FQGNSA. Written as DNA, the CDR3 is TGTGCCAGCAGCCCTGACAGGGGGAAGGGTTCACCCCTCCACTTT. This encodes CASSPDRGKGSPLHF. Using reference TRBV7-2 and TRBJ1-6 for the parts outside the CDR3, the full variable domain is GAGVSQSPSNKVTEKGKDVELRCDPISGHTALYWYRQSLGQGLEFLIYFQGNSAPDKSGLPSDRFSAERTGGSVSTLTIQRTQQEDSAVYLCASSPDRGKGSPLHFGNGTRLTVT.

This clonotype was observed a handful of times. The chain couples TRBV6-7 to TRBJ2-2; D possibly uses TRBD1 or TRBD2 (5 bases each). TRBV6-7 is treated as an ORF (open reading frame) with a function not yet certain. V lost 6 bases and J lost 1, with 18 bases in between. The length of the CDR3 is 17 residues. DNA of the CDR3: TGTGCCAGCAGCATACCCGGGGACCGGGGGAACACCGGGGAGCTGTTTTTT. Encoded protein: CASSIPGDRGNTGELFF.

This clonotype was found a few times. This sequence joins TRBV6-2 or TRBV6-3 and TRBJ2-7; a weak D match, TRBD1 (6 bases). The CDR3 spans 12 residues. Trimming stripped 9 bases from V and 9 bases from J, with 18 bases between. The germline V gene encodes CDR1 MNHEY and CDR2 SVGEGT. The CDR3 here is CASNQGTVVQYF. CDR3 coding DNA: TGTGCCAGTAACCAGGGGACGGTCGTGCAGTACTTC.

The chain carries TRBV12-3 or TRBV12-4 and TRBJ2-2, with a weak D call TRBD1 (6 bases). Trimming pared 5 bases from V and 3 bases from J, leaving 10 bases between. The CDR3 has 14 residues. CDR3 coding DNA: TGTGCCAGCAGTGAACAGGGTTACACCGGGGAGCTGTTTTTT. It specifies CASSEQGYTGELFF.

This clonotype appeared a few times. V and J are TRBV5-1 and TRBJ1-1; D uncertain. Germline CDR1 SGHRS, CDR2 YFSETQ. Deletions cut 5 bases from V and 2 bases from J, with 13 bases between. The CDR3 is 14 residues long. For the CDR3, the DNA is TGCGCCAGCAGTTTAGATGGAACTAACACTGAAGCTTTCTTT. This gives the protein CASSLDGTNTEAFF.

This clonotype was recorded a few times. This chain uses TRBV10-3 with TRBJ2-3, with 10 bases identical to TRBD2. Germline V gene lookup returns CDR1 ENHRY and CDR2 SYGVKD. V trimming: 7 bases; J trimming: 6 bases; junction bases outside the gene matches: 7. The CDR3 consists of 14 residues. The chain's CDR3 is CAIKAGGRVDTQYF. Written as DNA, the CDR3 is TGTGCCATCAAAGCGGGGGGGCGGGTGGATACGCAGTATTTT.

This clonotype was observed a handful of times. The V call is TRBV11-2, the J call TRBJ2-7; D is tentatively TRBD1 or TRBD2 (5 bases each). Deletions cut 0 bases from V and 6 bases from J, with 12 bases between. The V gene's germline CDR1 is SGHAT and CDR2 FQNNGV. The CDR3 contains 14 residues. The CDR3 DNA reads as TGTGCCAGCAGCTTAGACGGGACCGCTACCGAGCAGTACTTC. Translation: CASSLDGTATEQYF.

This chain joins TRBV5-4 and TRBJ2-5; D might be TRBD1 or TRBD2, each matching 5 bases. The CDR3 loop spans 14 amino acids. Trimming took off 4 bases at V and 1 base at J, with 11 bases between the two ends. The germline V gene encodes CDR1 SGHNT and CDR2 YYREEE (reference sequence). CDR3 sequence: CASSPVGVQETQYF. The CDR3, as DNA: TGTGCCAGCAGCCCGGTGGGGGTCCAAGAGACCCAGTACTTC.

This clonotype was picked up a small number of times. The chain combines TRBV15 with TRBJ1-2; possibly TRBD1 for D (6 bases). From germline, CDR1 is LNHNV and CDR2 YYDKDF (reference sequence). V was cut by 0 bases and J by 4 bases, with 12 bases left in between. The length of the CDR3 is 15 residues. The CDR3 loop reads CATSRDETGPYGYTF. CDR3 DNA sequence: TGTGCCACCAGCAGAGATGAAACAGGGCCCTATGGCTACACCTTC.

This clonotype showed up just once. The gene calls are TRBV9 and TRBJ1-1; D might be TRBD1 (5 bases). Trimming took 0 bases from V and 0 from J, leaving 9 bases between them. The length of the CDR3 is 15 residues. Per the germline V gene, CDR1 is SGDLS and CDR2 is YYNGEE. This CDR3 reads CASSVGGVLNTEAFF. For the CDR3, the DNA is TGTGCCAGCAGCGTAGGGGGGGTCTTGAACACTGAAGCTTTCTTT.

This clonotype was counted a few times. The J gene is TRBJ1-1, the V gene TRBV12-3 or TRBV12-4; 9 positions agree with TRBD1. This CDR3 has 17 residues. V lost 6 bases and J lost 1; bases outside the gene matches: 12. Written as DNA, the CDR3 is TGTGCCAGCAGAGGGAGGGACAGGGTAGCATCGAACACTGAAGCTTTCTTT. The encoded protein is CASRGRDRVASNTEAFF.

A few counts support this clonotype. The rearrangement joins TRBV7-9 to TRBJ2-3; D is perhaps TRBD1 (6 bases). CDR1 is SEHNR, CDR2 FQNEAQ, per germline (reference sequence). The CDR3 sequence is 14 residues long. V was cut by 0 bases and J by 5 bases, with 9 bases left in between. In DNA, the CDR3 is TGTGCCAGCAGCTTAGCACAGGGACAAGATACGCAGTATTTT. Amino acids: CASSLAQGQDTQYF.

The V gene is TRBV20-1, the J gene TRBJ2-7, with 11 bases identical to TRBD1. Per the germline V gene, CDR1 is DFQATT and CDR2 is SNEGSKA (reference sequence). V was clipped by 5 bases and J by 7 bases; unmatched bases: 13. This CDR3 comprises 15 residues. CDR3 sequence (DNA): TGCAGTGCTTCCCTGGTCGGGACAGGGGGTATGGAGCAGTACTTC. Translation gives CSASLVGTGGMEQYF.

V and J are TRBV3-1 and TRBJ2-6, with D uncertain. This CDR3 is 16 amino acids long. Trimming removed 0 bases at V and 4 bases at J, with 10 bases between. Per the germline V gene, CDR1 is LGHDT and CDR2 is YNNKEL (reference sequence). The CDR3 reads CASSQERRAGANVLTF. In DNA form, the CDR3 reads TGTGCCAGCAGCCAAGAACGAAGGGCGGGGGCCAACGTCCTGACTTTC.

This clonotype was seen a few times. The V call is TRBV6-2 or TRBV6-3, the J call TRBJ1-1; D gene uncertain. Trimming removed 6 bases from V and 3 bases from J, with 17 bases in between. The CDR3 runs 15 residues. CDR1 and CDR2 from the germline V gene are MNHEY and SVGEGT. The CDR3 spells CASRPSARRHTEAFF. The CDR3 nucleotides are TGTGCCAGCAGGCCCTCGGCCCGACGGCACACTGAAGCTTTCTTT.

The chain carries TRBV29-1 and TRBJ2-3, with 14 positions matching TRBD2. The germline CDR1 and CDR2 sequences are SQVTM and ANQGSEA. The CDR3 is 14 residues long. The V gene end was trimmed by 6 bases and the J gene end by 1 base; junction bases not matched to a gene: 0. For the CDR3, the DNA is TGCAGCGTGGGACTAGCGGGAGGCACAGATACGCAGTATTTT. Protein product: CSVGLAGGTDTQYF.

The CDR3 here is CASSLRTRGSYSYNEQFF. The DNA of the CDR3 is TGTGCCAGCAGCTTAAGGACTCGCGGTTCGTACTCCTACAATGAGCAGTTCTTC. This chain joins TRBV7-3 and TRBJ2-1, with a tentative D call TRBD2 (5 bases). Germline lookup yields CDR1 SGHTA and CDR2 FQGTGA. The length of the CDR3 is 18 residues. V lost 1 base and J 0 bases, leaving 16 bases between the germline ends.